This T cell receptor beta chain is drawn from a study of shared clonotypes between healthy human individuals. The CDR3 has 15 residues. CDR1 is SGHDN and CDR2 is FVKESK in the germline V gene. Deletions cut 0 bases from V and 3 bases from J, with 11 bases between. Sequencing was performed with immunoSEQ multiplex PCR; in TCRdb, only in-frame clones are kept and a portion is missing. The sample has roughly 1.4 million clones; around 98.5% are singletons. The sequencing sample was made of naive CD4+ T cells sorted from blood. Subset defined: CD45RA+ positively selected. The source is a man aged 30 to 39 in good health. This chain uses TRBV14 with TRBJ1-1, with D uncertain. CDR3 in DNA: TGTGCCAGCAGCCAAGATCCCTTTCGTCACACTGAAGCTTTCTTT. Amino acid sequence: CASSQDPFRHTEAFF.